The 16 T cell receptor beta chains in this list originate from one sample, sequenced in a study of blood T cells in healthy people across ages. Together with a sample-barcoded 5' primer, a J-beta primer mix was included in a second PCR lasting about 6 to 11 cycles. TCRdb re-derived calls from the 5' RACE reads in MiXCR, one entry per CDR3 protein. The sample shows 650,000 or so distinct CDR3 sequences, about 50% of them seen only once. The source material was blood. The receptor source for this set is a woman aged 80 or over in good health.

In its sample, this clonotype was seen a few times. This CDR3 reads CSVGSGGKQHF. Written as DNA, the CDR3 is TGCAGCGTTGGTTCAGGGGGGAAGCAGCATTTT. The chain joins TRBV29-1 to TRBJ1-5; 7 positions agree with TRBD1. The germline CDR1 and CDR2 sequences are SQVTM and ANQGSEA. V shed 4 bases and J 13 bases; nucleotides not matched to a gene: 7. This CDR3 has 11 residues.

This clonotype was counted a few times. V gene TRBV20-1 combines with J gene TRBJ1-1; D unresolved. The V and J ends lost 6 bases and 0 bases respectively, with 14 bases between them. In germline, CDR1 is DFQATT, CDR2 SNEGSKA (reference sequence). The CDR3 sequence is 14 residues long. The CDR3 protein is CSAPRRTVNTEAFF. DNA of the CDR3: TGCAGTGCCCCCCGGAGGACGGTGAACACTGAAGCTTTCTTT.

This clonotype was counted many times. This chain uses TRBV6-6 with TRBJ2-1, with D tentatively TRBD2 (5 bases). CDR3 length: 13 residues. Germline V gives CDR1 MNHNY, CDR2 SVGAGI (reference sequence). Trimming pared 0 bases from V and 9 bases from J, leaving 9 bases between. CDR3 coding DNA: TGTGCCAGCAGTTACTCCGCAAGCGGTGAGCAGTTCTTC. This codes for CASSYSASGEQFF.

The chain recombines TRBV7-9 with TRBJ1-4; D may be TRBD1 (6 bases). Germline V gene sequence: CDR1 SEHNR, CDR2 FQNEAQ (reference sequence). The CDR3 is made up of 15 amino acids. Trimming took off 2 bases at V and 1 base at J, with 8 bases between the two ends. The CDR3 reads CASSLTTGTNEKLFF. The CDR3 DNA is TGTGCCAGCAGCTTAACGACAGGAACTAATGAAAAACTGTTTTTT.

This clonotype was recorded at least ten times. The chain employs TRBV5-1 and TRBJ2-1; no definite D call. Trimming took off 4 bases at V and 4 bases at J, with 6 bases between the two ends. This CDR3 comprises 12 residues. Germline CDR1 reads SGHRS; CDR2 reads YFSETQ. Here the CDR3 reads CASSVQYNEQFF. The CDR3, as DNA: TGCGCCAGCAGCGTACAATACAATGAGCAGTTCTTC. The variable domain in full, completed from reference TRBV5-1 and TRBJ2-1, reads KAGVTQTPRYLIKTRGQQVTLSCSPISGHRSVSWYQQTPGQGLQFLFEYFSETQRNKGNFPGRFSGRQFSNSRSEMNVSTLELGDSALYLCASSVQYNEQFFGPGTRLTVL.

The V and J genes are TRBV14 and TRBJ2-2, with 13 nucleotides matching TRBD2. Trimming took 4 bases from V and 7 from J; bases not matched to a gene: 18. There are 20 residues in the CDR3. From germline, CDR1 is SGHDN and CDR2 FVKESK. The CDR3 region has the DNA TGTGCCAGCAGCCCTCGGACTAGCGGGAGTGCCCGTCCGGCCGGCGGGGAGCTGTTTTTT. Translation gives CASSPRTSGSARPAGGELFF.

The chain has TRBV7-2 and TRBJ2-3; no reliable D call. This CDR3 has 15 amino acids. Germline V gives CDR1 SGHTA, CDR2 FQGNSA. V gave up 1 base and J gave up 4 bases, with 12 bases separating them. This chain's CDR3 is CASSLGSFAADTQYF. CDR3 coding DNA: TGTGCCAGCAGCTTAGGCAGTTTCGCCGCAGATACGCAGTATTTT.

V usage is TRBV13 and J usage is TRBJ2-3, with D maybe TRBD2 (6 bases). CDR1 is PRHDT, CDR2 FYEKMQ, per germline (reference sequence). CDR3 length: 17 residues. V was shortened by 4 bases and J by 1 base, with 18 bases between the two germline ends. CDR3 loop: CASSYNRGGGGTDTQYF. For the CDR3, the DNA is TGTGCCAGCAGCTACAATAGAGGAGGCGGGGGCACAGATACGCAGTATTTT.

This clonotype was picked up a small number of times. CDR3 residues: CASSEGQGRFNQPQHF. The CDR3 DNA follows: TGTGCCAGCAGCGAGGGACAGGGGAGGTTCAATCAGCCCCAGCATTTT. The chain carries TRBV12-3 or TRBV12-4 and TRBJ1-5; 10 bases map to TRBD1. This CDR3 has 16 residues. V shed 6 bases, J shed 3 bases, and the junction held 8 bases outside the gene matches.

In regard to this clonotype: A much larger clone lies one base from this, so it may be a read error. J is TRBJ2-3 and V is TRBV6-5, with 11 positions matching TRBD2. Per the germline V gene, CDR1 is MNHEY and CDR2 is SVGAGI. The CDR3 covers 15 residues. Germline trimming cut 0 bases from V and 4 bases from J; bases unmatched to any gene: 0. In nucleotides, the CDR3 is TGTGCCAGCAGTTACTCGACTAGCGGGGCAGATACGCAGTATTTT. This translates into CASSYSTSGADTQYF.

This clonotype was recorded many times. The rearrangement uses TRBV12-3 or TRBV12-4 and TRBJ2-1; D not certain. This CDR3 is 16 amino acids long. Trimming took off 1 base at V and 0 bases at J, with 10 bases between the two ends. The CDR3 DNA reads TGTGCCAGCAGTTTAGTACAGTTAAGCTCCTACAATGAGCAGTTCTTC. Its translation: CASSLVQLSSYNEQFF.

This clonotype was counted only a few times. The V gene is TRBV7-3, the J gene TRBJ1-2; D unclear. The CDR3 extends over 12 amino acids. V gave up 4 bases and J gave up 8 bases, with 11 bases separating them. The V gene's germline CDR1 is SGHTA and CDR2 FQGTGA. Here the CDR3 reads CASSSGRVGYTF. CDR3 in DNA: TGTGCCAGCAGCTCGGGGAGGGTAGGCTACACCTTC.

This clonotype was counted at least ten times. This chain links TRBV29-1 with TRBJ2-1; 8 bases match TRBD2. The germline CDR1 and CDR2 sequences are SQVTM and ANQGSEA. V shed 6 bases and J 9 bases; nucleotides not matched to a gene: 10. The CDR3 length is 13 residues. The CDR3: CSVQTSVGGEQFF. In DNA, the CDR3 is TGCAGCGTCCAGACTAGCGTTGGGGGTGAGCAGTTCTTC.

The table lists this clonotype with a few counts. This sequence joins TRBV7-2 and TRBJ1-4; TRBD1 aligns across 9 bases. Germline trimming cut 8 bases from V and 8 bases from J; bases unmatched to any gene: 6. This CDR3 contains 13 residues. Germline loops: CDR1 SGHTA, CDR2 FQGNSA. CDR3 sequence: CASGRTGEEKLFF. The CDR3 DNA is TGTGCCAGCGGCCGGACAGGGGAGGAAAAACTGTTTTTT. Full variable domain (remainder filled in from reference TRBV7-2 and TRBJ1-4): GAGVSQSPSNKVTEKGKDVELRCDPISGHTALYWYRQSLGQGLEFLIYFQGNSAPDKSGLPSDRFSAERTGGSVSTLTIQRTQQEDSAVYLCASGRTGEEKLFFGSGTQLSVL.

The chain couples TRBV5-1 to TRBJ2-5, with 8 positions matching TRBD1. The germline gives CDR1 SGHRS, CDR2 YFSETQ. Trimming took 4 bases from V and 3 from J; bases not matched to a gene: 8. CDR3 length equals 15 residues. The CDR3 loop is CASSPQPQGEETQYF. CDR3 nucleotide sequence: TGCGCCAGCAGCCCCCAACCACAGGGGGAAGAGACCCAGTACTTC.

The chain is built from TRBV12-5 and TRBJ2-7, with D possibly TRBD2 on 6 matching bases. Trimming cost V 7 bases and J 3 bases, with 22 bases left between them. CDR1 is LGHNT and CDR2 is FRNRAP in the germline V gene. This CDR3 comprises 16 residues. CDR3 residues: CASAPNPGTGHYEQYF. CDR3 in DNA: TGTGCTAGTGCCCCCAATCCCGGGACTGGCCACTACGAGCAGTACTTC.